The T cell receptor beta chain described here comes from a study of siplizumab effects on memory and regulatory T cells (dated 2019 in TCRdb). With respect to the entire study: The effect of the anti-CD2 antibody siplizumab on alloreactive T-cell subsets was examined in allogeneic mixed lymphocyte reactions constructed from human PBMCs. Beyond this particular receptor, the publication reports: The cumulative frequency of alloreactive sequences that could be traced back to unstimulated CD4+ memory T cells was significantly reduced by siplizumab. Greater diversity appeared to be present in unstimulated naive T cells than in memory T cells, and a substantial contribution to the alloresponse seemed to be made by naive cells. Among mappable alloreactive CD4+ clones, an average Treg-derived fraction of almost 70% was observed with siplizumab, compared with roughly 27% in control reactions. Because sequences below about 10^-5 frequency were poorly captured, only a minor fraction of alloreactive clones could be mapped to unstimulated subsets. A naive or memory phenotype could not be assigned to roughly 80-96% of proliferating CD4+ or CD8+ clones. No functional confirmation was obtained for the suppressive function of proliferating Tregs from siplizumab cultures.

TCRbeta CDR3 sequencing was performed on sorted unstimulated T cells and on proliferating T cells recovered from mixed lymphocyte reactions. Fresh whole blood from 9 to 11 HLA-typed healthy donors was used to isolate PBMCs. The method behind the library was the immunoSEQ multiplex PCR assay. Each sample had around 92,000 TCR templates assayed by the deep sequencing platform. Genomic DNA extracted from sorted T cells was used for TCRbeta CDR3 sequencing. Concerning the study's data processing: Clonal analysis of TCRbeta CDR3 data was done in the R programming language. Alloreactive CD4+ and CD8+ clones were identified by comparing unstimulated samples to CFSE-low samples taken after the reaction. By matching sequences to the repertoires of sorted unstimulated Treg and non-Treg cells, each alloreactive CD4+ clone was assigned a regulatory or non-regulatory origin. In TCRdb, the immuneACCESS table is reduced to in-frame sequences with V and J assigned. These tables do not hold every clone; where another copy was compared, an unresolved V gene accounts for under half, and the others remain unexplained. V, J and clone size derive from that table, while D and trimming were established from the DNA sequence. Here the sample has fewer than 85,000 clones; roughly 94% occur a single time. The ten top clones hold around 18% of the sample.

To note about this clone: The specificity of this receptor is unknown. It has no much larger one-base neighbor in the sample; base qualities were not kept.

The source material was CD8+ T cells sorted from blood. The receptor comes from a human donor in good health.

The DNA sequence is as follows: TGCGCCAGCAGCCTGGACAGTCTCTCCTACGAGCAGTACTTC. This yields the protein CASSLDSLSYEQYF. Here the chain combines TRBV5-1 and TRBJ2-7, and TRBD1 may be the D gene, going by 6 matching bases. The CDR3 runs 14 residues from the cysteine to the phenylalanine. Only the CDR3 part of the read is kept: 42 bases, read in frame from the first base. In the germline V gene, CDR1 corresponds to SGHRS and CDR2 to YFSETQ. The germline ends are 11 bases apart after V is trimmed by 4 bases and J by 0 bases.